Listed here are 23 T cell receptor beta chains from one sample, sequenced in a study of blood T cells in healthy people across ages. Primed by a sample-barcoded 5' primer and a J-beta primer mix, a second PCR proceeded for 7 to 11 cycles. Each CDR3 protein gets one entry after TCRdb re-called the 5' RACE reads with MiXCR. Counted here are around 780,000 distinct CDR3 sequences, just over 55% occurring once; the ten biggest clones make up 20% to 30%. The sequenced material came from blood. The source is a man aged 35-49 years in good health.

The chain couples TRBV28 to TRBJ2-1, with 7 bases fitting TRBD1. The CDR3 contains 17 residues. Germline-derived CDR1 and CDR2 are MDHEN and SYDVKM. The trim removed 3 bases at V and 0 bases at J, leaving 8 bases unmatched. CDR3 sequence reads: CASSFPLTGASYNEQFF. The CDR3 DNA is TGTGCCAGCAGTTTCCCATTAACAGGGGCCTCCTACAATGAGCAGTTCTTC.

This chain links TRBV12-3 or TRBV12-4 with TRBJ1-5, with D perhaps matching TRBD1 (5 bases). The CDR3 spans 14 residues. Trimming stripped 6 bases from V and 5 bases from J, with 14 bases between. This CDR3 is CASSWQGLDQPQHF. The DNA of the CDR3 is TGTGCCAGCAGCTGGCAGGGCCTGGATCAGCCCCAGCATTTT.

The table lists this clonotype with a few counts. The V call is TRBV2, the J call TRBJ2-3; D is uncertain. Germline V CDR1 and CDR2: SNHLY, FYNNEI. V was pared by 2 bases and J by 0 bases, with 3 bases between. The CDR3 runs to 13 residues. The DNA of the CDR3 is TGTGCCAGCAGTGAATTTAGCACAGATACGCAGTATTTT. Residues: CASSEFSTDTQYF.

This chain links TRBV7-2 with TRBJ2-6; D is unclear. Trimming took 5 bases from V and 0 from J, leaving 17 bases between them. The CDR3 is 18 amino acids. Germline CDR1 reads SGHTA; CDR2 reads FQGNSA. The DNA for the CDR3 is TGTGCCAGCAGCCCCCTGAGCCCCCCTCTCTCTGGGGCCAACGTCCTGACTTTC. Translated: CASSPLSPPLSGANVLTF.

This clonotype was recorded once. J is TRBJ1-1 and V is TRBV7-9; unclear D gene. CDR3 length: 14 amino acids. Trimming cost V 4 bases and J 3 bases, with 12 bases left between them. Germline CDR1 reads SEHNR; CDR2 reads FQNEAQ (reference sequence). The CDR3 DNA is TGTGCCAGCAGCTCGTCTTGGGGTGACACTGAAGCTTTCTTT. Its protein product is CASSSSWGDTEAFF.

V is TRBV28 and J is TRBJ2-1, with D unclear. Per germline, CDR1 MDHEN and CDR2 SYDVKM. The CDR3 is made up of 13 amino acids. V gave up 4 bases and J gave up 12 bases, with 16 bases separating them. CDR3 coding DNA: TGTGCCAGCAGTTCCATCGAAAGCCGCGGGCAGTTCTTC. Protein: CASSSIESRGQFF. Full variable domain (rest looked up from reference TRBV28 and TRBJ2-1): DVKVTQSSRYLVKRTGEKVFLECVQDMDHENMFWYRQDPGLGLRLIYFSYDVKMKEKGDIPEGYSVSREKKERFSLILESASTNQTSMYLCASSSIESRGQFFGPGTRLTVL.

The chain employs TRBV3-1 and TRBJ1-2; a possible D gene is TRBD1 (6 bases). The V and J ends lost 3 bases and 4 bases respectively, with 15 bases between them. This CDR3 is built from 15 residues. Germline-derived CDR1 and CDR2 are LGHDT and YNNKEL (reference sequence). The DNA of the CDR3 is TGTGCCAGCAGCCAGCAGGGGATAGCCAGCTATGGCTACACCTTC. Translation gives CASSQQGIASYGYTF.

The V and J genes are TRBV7-2 and TRBJ1-3; D gene unclear. Germline V gives CDR1 SGHTA, CDR2 FQGNSA. With 4 bases removed from V and 0 bases from J, the gap between germline ends came to 10 bases. There are 15 residues in the CDR3. The CDR3 reads CASSSVVSSGNTIYF. The DNA for the CDR3 is TGTGCCAGCAGCTCCGTCGTTAGCTCTGGAAACACCATATATTTT.

This rearrangement joins TRBV28 to TRBJ2-1, with a weak D call TRBD2 (7 bases). Germline CDR1 MDHEN, CDR2 SYDVKM. The V gene lost 7 bases and the J gene lost 6 bases, with 25 bases spanning the gap. The CDR3 covers 17 residues. The DNA for the CDR3 is TGTGCCAGCACCGATGCCCCGGCGGGGGCCGGAGGCAATGAGCAGTTCTTC. Its translation: CASTDAPAGAGGNEQFF.

There are a few counts of this clonotype. The chain couples TRBV6-1 to TRBJ2-1, with D tentatively TRBD1 (6 bases). The germline V gene encodes CDR1 MNHNS and CDR2 SASEGT. The CDR3 is made up of 13 amino acids. Between the trimmed V and J ends, which lost 5 bases and 4 bases, there was a span of 9 bases. The CDR3 protein is CASSSQGYNEQFF. CDR3 nucleotides: TGTGCCAGCAGTTCCCAGGGGTACAATGAGCAGTTCTTC.

This clonotype was counted between two and nine times. The chain employs TRBV28 and TRBJ2-3, with D perhaps TRBD1 (6 bases). Germline lookup yields CDR1 MDHEN and CDR2 SYDVKM. The CDR3 consists of 16 residues. The V end was cut by 6 bases, the J end by 1 base, with 17 bases between. The CDR3: CASSTDSGTRTDTQYF. CDR3 in DNA: TGTGCCAGCAGCACTGACTCCGGGACACGCACAGATACGCAGTATTTT. Full variable domain (rest looked up from reference TRBV28 and TRBJ2-3): DVKVTQSSRYLVKRTGEKVFLECVQDMDHENMFWYRQDPGLGLRLIYFSYDVKMKEKGDIPEGYSVSREKKERFSLILESASTNQTSMYLCASSTDSGTRTDTQYFGPGTRLTVL.

The chain recombines TRBV7-2 with TRBJ1-2; D is perhaps TRBD1 (5 bases). This CDR3 spans 15 amino acids. Germline values: CDR1 SGHTA, CDR2 FQGNSA. Trimming took 5 bases from V and 1 from J, leaving 14 bases between them. As DNA, the CDR3 is TGTGCCAGCAGCCCGGGGGGAGGGGTTAACTATGGCTACACCTTC. It yields the protein CASSPGGGVNYGYTF.

The J gene is TRBJ2-6, the V gene TRBV29-1, with a possible D match to TRBD1 (5 bases). CDR1 SQVTM and CDR2 ANQGSEA come from the germline V gene. V dropped 1 base and J dropped 1 base, with 11 bases sitting between them. This CDR3 has 16 residues. Here the CDR3 DNA reads TGCAGCGTTGAAGGGAACAGGCGTTCTGGGGCCAACGTCCTGACTTTC. Protein product: CSVEGNRRSGANVLTF.

This clonotype was seen more than once but under ten times. The chain joins TRBV9 to TRBJ2-5; D may be TRBD1 or TRBD2 (6 bases each). V lost 4 bases and J 2 bases, leaving 12 bases between the germline ends. CDR1 and CDR2 (germline): SGDLS, YYNGEE. The CDR3 has 14 residues. Written as DNA, the CDR3 is TGTGCCAGCAGCCGGCGCGGGACACAAGAGACCCAGTACTTC. This codes for CASSRRGTQETQYF.

This clonotype has ten or more counts. This sequence joins TRBV7-6 and TRBJ2-3; TRBD1 agrees at 7 bases. V lost 0 bases and J lost 1; bases outside the gene matches: 1. CDR3 length: 15 residues. Germline V gene lookup returns CDR1 SGHVS and CDR2 FNYEAQ. CDR3 coding DNA: TGTGCCAGCAGCTTAGCGGGACAGCGCACAGATACGCAGTATTTT. It translates to CASSLAGQRTDTQYF.

This clonotype has only a few counts. The V and J genes are TRBV28 and TRBJ2-3, with TRBD2 matching over 11 bases. The CDR3 loop spans 16 amino acids. Germline loops: CDR1 MDHEN, CDR2 SYDVKM. Trimming at V came to 6 bases and at J to 2 bases, leaving 7 bases not matched to a gene. In DNA, the CDR3 is TGTGCCAGCAGGGAAACTAGCGGGAGAGTCACAGATACGCAGTATTTT. It yields the protein CASRETSGRVTDTQYF. The full variable domain, in which reference TRBV28 and TRBJ2-3 provide the parts outside the CDR3, is DVKVTQSSRYLVKRTGEKVFLECVQDMDHENMFWYRQDPGLGLRLIYFSYDVKMKEKGDIPEGYSVSREKKERFSLILESASTNQTSMYLCASRETSGRVTDTQYFGPGTRLTVL.

This clonotype turned up a few times. V usage is TRBV7-6 and J usage is TRBJ2-7, with D possibly matching TRBD1 (6 bases). CDR1 is SGHVS, CDR2 FNYEAQ, per germline. CDR3 length equals 16 residues. V was pared by 5 bases and J by 1 base, with 18 bases between. The CDR3 spells CASSPNRDIISYEQYF. The DNA of the CDR3 is TGTGCCAGCAGCCCGAACAGGGACATCATATCCTACGAGCAGTACTTC.

The chain recombines TRBV14 with TRBJ2-3; 7 nucleotides align to TRBD2. Germline V CDR1 and CDR2: SGHDN, FVKESK. V gave up 5 bases and J gave up 4 bases; unmatched junction bases: 12. The CDR3 is 16 residues long. CDR3 DNA: TGTGCCAGCAGCAAGCGGGGAGAAGTCTACGCAGATACGCAGTATTTT. This sequence encodes CASSKRGEVYADTQYF.

The chain joins TRBV20-1 to TRBJ2-7, with a tentative D call TRBD2 (7 bases). The J call may not be correct, given that the DNA end is closer to TRBJ2-5. Germline V CDR1 and CDR2: DFQATT, SNEGSKA (reference sequence). The CDR3 totals 15 residues. This chain's CDR3 is CSASSLAGAIETQYF. CDR3 bases: TGCAGTGCTAGCAGTTTGGCGGGGGCAATTGAGACCCAGTACTTC.

The chain recombines TRBV2 with TRBJ2-2; a possible D gene is TRBD2 (6 bases). Between the trimmed V and J ends, which lost 7 bases and 4 bases, there was a span of 13 bases. The CDR3 contains 14 residues. Per germline, CDR1 SNHLY and CDR2 FYNNEI. CDR3 nucleotides: TGTGCCAGCATTGGGGGACTGGGCACCGGGGAGCTGTTTTTT. Its translation: CASIGGLGTGELFF.

This clonotype came up a few times. V usage is TRBV6-4 and J usage is TRBJ1-1; TRBD1 is a possible D gene (6 bases). Germline V gene lookup returns CDR1 MRHNA and CDR2 SNTAGT. Trimming removed 4 bases at V and 3 bases at J, with 9 bases between. CDR3 length equals 13 residues. CDR3 loop: CASSAGVDTEAFF. The CDR3 nucleotides are TGTGCCAGCAGTGCAGGGGTGGACACTGAAGCTTTCTTT.

Only a few counts were recorded for this clonotype. The chain has TRBV7-2 and TRBJ1-1, with no clear D. CDR1 SGHTA and CDR2 FQGNSA come from the germline V gene. There are 11 residues in the CDR3. Between the trimmed V and J ends, which lost 3 bases and 10 bases, there was a span of 9 bases. The CDR3 DNA is TGTGCCAGCAGCTTCGGGCCTCGAGCTTTCTTT. This translates into CASSFGPRAFF.

CDR3 coding DNA: TGCGCCAGCAGCTTTCAGGGGAACTACGAGCAGTACTTC. Encoded protein: CASSFQGNYEQYF. The chain combines TRBV5-1 with TRBJ2-7; possible D gene TRBD1, 6 bases. V lost 2 bases, J lost 3 bases, and 9 bases lay in between. Germline V gene sequence: CDR1 SGHRS, CDR2 YFSETQ. The length of the CDR3 is 13 residues.